This T cell receptor (beta chain) came from a study of graft-versus-host responses after intestinal transplantation. The repertoire was sequenced with immunoSEQ multiplex PCR; TCRdb's copy has only in-frame clones and lacks some. The table shows over 85,000 clones, with just under 95% occurring only once. This clone was found once. Its antigen remains unknown. CDR3 size: 12 residues. Germline V gives CDR1 WSHSY, CDR2 SAAADI. Trimming removed 5 bases from V and 11 bases from J, with 15 bases in between. The V call is TRBV10-2, the J call TRBJ1-1; D remains ambiguous. The receptor comes from a human donor who received an intestinal transplant. Sample: unstimulated CD8+ T cells sorted from spleen or lymph node cells, taken before intestinal transplant. CDR3 coding DNA: TGCGCCAGCAGTCCCCGTACCTCCGGGGCTTTCTTT. Its translation: CASSPRTSGAFF.